This T cell receptor (beta chain) was sequenced for a study of glioma-infiltrating T cells after dendritic cell vaccination. Study details: Autologous tumor lysate was loaded overnight onto monocyte-derived dendritic cells grown seven to eight days with IL-4 and GM-CSF.

In germline, CDR1 is SGDLS, CDR2 YYNGEE. This CDR3 spans 16 amino acids. V was pared by 0 bases and J by 2 bases, with 4 bases of the junction left unmatched. Patients had residual fresh-frozen tumor tissue and more than two years of survival data. Before vaccination, two weeks after the third vaccination, and at progression, PBMC were collected. Method: immunoSEQ multiplex PCR; TCRdb's copy keeps in-frame clones and lacks some. Among around 89,000 clones listed, approximately 84% were seen once. The sequence was obtained from a human donor with glioblastoma. The starting material was blood, obtained before dendritic cell vaccination. This chain joins TRBV9 and TRBJ2-3, with 9 bases fitting TRBD2. The CDR3 nucleotides are TGTGCCAGCAGCGTAGAGGCGGGAGGGCACACAGATACGCAGTATTTT. Translation: CASSVEAGGHTDTQYF.